These T cell receptor beta chains were read from a single sample in a study of cytomegalovirus exposure and HLA in healthy donors. TCRdb keeps only in-frame clones here, not all; method: immunoSEQ multiplex PCR. Its table records 150,000 or so clones. Material for sequencing was PBMCs. The receptors shown here come from a woman in her forties or fifties in good health and CMV-seronegative. Both conserved end residues are part of each CDR3. The order of the fields is J gene, V gene, D gene, CDR3 protein, CDR3 DNA. A D gene is named only where the DNA matches it firmly.

TRBJ2-2 | TRBV2 | - | CASSRDMNTGELFF | TGTGCCAGCAGTAGAGACATGAACACCGGGGAGCTGTTTTTT
TRBJ2-1 | TRBV4-3 | - | CASSPSPNEQFF | TGCGCCAGCAGCCCCTCTCCTAATGAGCAGTTCTTC
TRBJ2-1 | TRBV4-2 | - | CASSQDSTGPDNEQFF | TGTGCCAGCAGCCAAGACTCCACAGGGCCCGACAATGAGCAGTTCTTC
TRBJ1-1 | TRBV9 | - | CASMRGDLNTEAFF | TGTGCCAGCATGAGAGGAGATTTGAACACTGAAGCTTTCTTT
TRBJ1-2 | TRBV4-2 | TRBD1 | CASSQDFRGSYGYTF | TGTGCCAGCAGCCAAGATTTCAGGGGGAGCTATGGCTACACCTTC
TRBJ2-2 | TRBV28 | - | CASNGNTGELFF | TGTGCCAGCAACGGGAACACCGGGGAGCTGTTTTTT
TRBJ1-2 | TRBV19 | TRBD1 | CASTSAEGQGIHGYTF | TGTGCCAGTACCTCCGCCGAGGGACAGGGAATACATGGCTACACCTTC
TRBJ2-7 | TRBV28 | - | CASSLMGADEQYF | TGTGCCAGCAGTTTAATGGGGGCGGACGAGCAGTACTTC
TRBJ1-2 | TRBV19 | TRBD1 | CATYGGDRVDYGYTF | TGTGCCACCTATGGGGGGGACAGGGTAGACTATGGCTACACCTTC
TRBJ1-1 | TRBV25-1 | - | CASSVANRETEAFF | TGTGCCAGCAGTGTCGCAAACAGGGAGACTGAAGCTTTCTTT
TRBJ2-2 | TRBV19 | - | CASTFYLERAGELFF | TGTGCCAGTACCTTTTACCTCGAGCGGGCCGGGGAGCTGTTTTTT
TRBJ2-2 | TRBV9 | TRBD1 | CASSFDRGAGELFF | TGTGCCAGCAGCTTCGACAGGGGTGCCGGGGAGCTGTTTTTT
TRBJ1-1 | TRBV9 | - | CASTTGRGDTEAFF | TGTGCCAGCACCACTGGGCGGGGTGACACTGAAGCTTTCTTT
TRBJ1-5 | TRBV2 | - | CASSLDESTHQPQHF | TGTGCCAGCAGTTTGGATGAGTCGACTCATCAGCCCCAGCATTTT
TRBJ2-7 | TRBV4-2 | TRBD2 | CASSQVLSGGTTYEQYF | TGTGCCAGCAGCCAAGTTCTTAGCGGGGGAACCACCTACGAGCAGTACTTC
TRBJ2-3 | TRBV9 | - | CASSRGITDTQYF | TGTGCCAGCAGTCGAGGGATCACAGATACGCAGTATTTT